This T cell receptor (beta chain) was sequenced during a study of cytotoxic CD8 clonotypes in ibrutinib-treated CLL. The overall study: Among the patients, roughly ten presented as relapsed/refractory and about 16 as treatment-naive; 17 to 18 showed unmutated IGHV. Response specimens were obtained following a median treatment duration of roughly 11 months, with a range of 6 to 36.

V was clipped by 5 bases and J by 7 bases, with 21 bases between them. Germline CDR1 reads LNHNV; CDR2 reads YYDKDF (reference sequence). This CDR3 is 15 amino acids long. Clones were read by immunoSEQ multiplex PCR, and TCRdb kept only the in-frame ones, dropping some. The sample gives just over 200,000 clones, roughly three quarters of which show up once; roughly 11% is in the top ten. General study findings and limits: Age-matched healthy donor levels were exceeded by baseline clonality, which tracked circulating CD8+ T-cell counts.

There are a few counts of this clone. What it recognizes is unknown. The clonotype was recovered from a human donor with chronic lymphocytic leukemia. This specimen consisted of PBMCs, obtained after 12 months of ibrutinib treatment. The gene calls are TRBV15 and TRBJ2-7; D possibly corresponds to TRBD1 (6 bases). This chain's CDR3 is CATSRGQTRNLEQYF. CDR3 in DNA: TGTGCCACCAGCCGCGGACAGACCCGGAATTTGGAGCAGTACTTC. Complete variable domain (other parts from reference TRBV15 and TRBJ2-7): DAMVIQNPRYQVTQFGKPVTLSCSQTLNHNVMYWYQQKSSQAPKLLFHYYDKDFNNEADTPDNFQSRRPNTSFCFLDIRSPGLGDTAMYLCATSRGQTRNLEQYFGPGTRLTVT.